This T cell receptor (beta chain) was sequenced in a study of blood T cells in healthy people across ages. Then a second PCR, running about 6 to 11 cycles, was carried out with a sample-barcoded 5' primer and a J-beta primer mix. TCRdb redid the calling of the 5' RACE reads with MiXCR, one entry per CDR3 protein. The table includes more than 1,400,000 distinct CDR3 sequences, roughly 45% detected once. The CDR3 totals 11 residues. V lost 8 bases and J lost 12, with 17 bases in between. Germline CDR1 and CDR2: SQVTM and ANQGSEA. Input material: blood. The clonotype was recovered from a woman under 30 in good health. V usage is TRBV29-1 and J usage is TRBJ2-1; D is ambiguous. CDR3 loop: CSTKKAHGQFF. The DNA for the CDR3 is TGCAGCACGAAGAAAGCCCATGGGCAGTTCTTC.